This T cell receptor (beta chain) came from a study of blood T cells in healthy people across ages. CDR1 is MDHEN, CDR2 SYDVKM, per germline. With 6 bases removed from V and 4 bases from J, the gap between germline ends came to 10 bases. This CDR3 spans 12 amino acids. On this clonotype: What it recognizes is unknown.

Using a J-beta primer mix together with a sample-barcoded 5' primer, a second PCR was run for about 7 to 12 cycles. TCRdb analysed the 5' RACE reads with MiXCR anew, one entry per CDR3 protein. The sample holds about a million distinct CDR3 sequences, about 53% seen once. Findings and limits, study-wide: TCR beta diversity, measured per million T cells, fell in a roughly linear way with age.

The receptor comes from a woman in her sixties in good health. The rearrangement links TRBV28 to TRBJ2-7; D call uncertain. The specimen was blood. The CDR3 DNA reads as TGTGCCAGCAGCCAAAGGGTTTACGAGCAGTACTTC. Amino acids: CASSQRVYEQYF.